This T cell receptor beta chain stems from a study of blood T cell repertoires in COVID-19. For the study at large: The analysed material was cDNA or gDNA that came from T cells, B-cell-depleted T cells, or PBMCs.

Trimming at V came to 7 bases and at J to 5 bases, leaving 10 bases not matched to a gene. The V gene's germline CDR1 is SNHLY and CDR2 FYNNEI. The CDR3 sequence is 15 residues long. This table comes from immunoSEQ multiplex PCR, and its TCRdb copy is limited to in-frame clones, with some not included. The data contain some 110,000 clones, 75% to 90% of them seen just once; the ten biggest clones take up 0.8% to 1%. Sequences were obtained from peripheral blood. The chain recombines TRBV2 with TRBJ1-4; 7 bases match TRBD1. This clonotype was obtained from a woman in her 70s with acute or convalescent COVID-19. The CDR3 coding sequence is TGTGCCAGCAATAAAGAGGGGGCGCGGAATGAAAAACTGTTTTTT. It translates to CASNKEGARNEKLFF.